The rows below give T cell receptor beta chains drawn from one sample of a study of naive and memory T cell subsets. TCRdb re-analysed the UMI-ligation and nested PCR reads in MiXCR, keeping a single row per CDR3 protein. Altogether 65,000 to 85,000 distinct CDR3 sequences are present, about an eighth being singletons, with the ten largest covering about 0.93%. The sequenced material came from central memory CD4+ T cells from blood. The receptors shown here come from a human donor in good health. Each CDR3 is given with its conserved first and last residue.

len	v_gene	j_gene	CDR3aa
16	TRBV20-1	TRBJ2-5	CSAGTGTSGSRETQYF
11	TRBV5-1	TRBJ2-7	CASSKDNEQYF
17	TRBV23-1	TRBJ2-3	CASSPTRLDRGSDTQYF
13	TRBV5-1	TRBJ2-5	CASNTGRDATQYF
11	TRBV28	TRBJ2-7	CASSQYYEQYF
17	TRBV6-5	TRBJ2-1	CASSSARGVGSYNEQFF
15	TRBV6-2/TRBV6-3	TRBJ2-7	CASSFPPWRSYEQYF
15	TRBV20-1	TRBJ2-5	CSALPGTSGKETQYF
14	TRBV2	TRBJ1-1	CASSGLEGNTEAFF
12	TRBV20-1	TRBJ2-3	CSASDGPDTQYF
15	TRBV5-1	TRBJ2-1	CASSGETGWDNEQFF
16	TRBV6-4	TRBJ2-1	CASSDSGGRGAREQFF
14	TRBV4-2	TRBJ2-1	CASSGAGRRNEQFF
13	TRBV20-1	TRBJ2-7	CSADPGLSFEQYF
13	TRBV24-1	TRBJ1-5	CATSQTGNRPQHF
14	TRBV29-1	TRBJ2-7	CSVVAGGLNYEQYF
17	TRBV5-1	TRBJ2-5	CASRKFAGQGSQETQYF
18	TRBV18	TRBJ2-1	CASSPRLAGSRPVNEQFF
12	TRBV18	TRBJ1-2	CASSPPVYGYTF
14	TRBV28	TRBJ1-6	CASSLVQGNSPLHF
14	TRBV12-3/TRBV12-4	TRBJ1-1	CASSLNEGGTEAFF
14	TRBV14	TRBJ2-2	CASSQGPGTGELFF
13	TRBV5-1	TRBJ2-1	CASSLTRLVEQFF
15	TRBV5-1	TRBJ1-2	CASSLFPGTGGGYTF
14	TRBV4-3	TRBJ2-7	CASSLGGDSGEQYF
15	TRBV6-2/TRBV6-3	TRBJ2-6	CASSYDGSGANVLTF
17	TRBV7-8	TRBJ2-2	CASSPRVADTNTGELFF
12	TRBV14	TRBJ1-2	CASSQANYGYTF
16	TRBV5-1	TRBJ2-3	CASSLAVSGSTDTQYF
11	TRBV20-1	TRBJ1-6	CSATVQAKIHF
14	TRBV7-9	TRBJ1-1	CASSSTGVDTEAFF
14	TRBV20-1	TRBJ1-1	CSAIGFDKNTEAFF
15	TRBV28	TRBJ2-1	CASSPPYGTSNEQFF
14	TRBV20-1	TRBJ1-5	CSARGGFGNQPQHF
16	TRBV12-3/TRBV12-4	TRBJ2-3	CASSLARGTFTDTQYF
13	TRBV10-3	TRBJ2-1	CAISRDRDNEQFF
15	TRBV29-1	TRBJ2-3	CSVERMGLYTDTQYF
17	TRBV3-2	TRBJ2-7	CASSQDLDSTSSYEQYF
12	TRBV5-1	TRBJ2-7	CASSSGSGEQYF
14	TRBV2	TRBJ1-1	CASRVGGPNTEAFF
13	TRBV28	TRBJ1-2	CASQTGSSYGYTF
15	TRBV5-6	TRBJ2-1	CASSLLSGRNNEQFF
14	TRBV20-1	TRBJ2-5	CSASRSAGRETQYF
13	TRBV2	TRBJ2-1	CASSEASGGEQFF
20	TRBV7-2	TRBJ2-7	CASSLAVGGTSGRRAYEQYF
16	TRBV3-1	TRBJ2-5	CASSPRWQEGMKTQYF